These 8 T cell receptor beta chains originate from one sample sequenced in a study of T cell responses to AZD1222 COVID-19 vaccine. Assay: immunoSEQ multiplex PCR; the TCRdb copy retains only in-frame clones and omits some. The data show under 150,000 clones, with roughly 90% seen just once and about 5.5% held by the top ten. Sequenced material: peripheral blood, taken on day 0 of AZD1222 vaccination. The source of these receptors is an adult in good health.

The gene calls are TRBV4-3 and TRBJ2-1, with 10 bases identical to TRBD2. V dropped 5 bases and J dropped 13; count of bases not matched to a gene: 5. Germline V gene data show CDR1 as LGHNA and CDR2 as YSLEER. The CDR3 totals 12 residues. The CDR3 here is CASSSSGSTQFF. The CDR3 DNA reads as TGCGCCAGCAGCTCTAGCGGGAGCACCCAGTTCTTC.

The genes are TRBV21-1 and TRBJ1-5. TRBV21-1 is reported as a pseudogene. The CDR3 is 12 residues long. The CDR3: CASSRNSEDQHF. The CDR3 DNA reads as TGTGCCAGCAGCAGAAACTCCGAGGACCAGCATTTT.

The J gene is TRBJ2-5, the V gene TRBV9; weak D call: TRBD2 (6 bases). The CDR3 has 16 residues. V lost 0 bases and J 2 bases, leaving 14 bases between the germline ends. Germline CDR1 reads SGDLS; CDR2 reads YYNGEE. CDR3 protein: CASSVGLEWGQETQYF. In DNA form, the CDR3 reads TGTGCCAGCAGCGTAGGACTAGAGTGGGGACAAGAGACCCAGTACTTC.

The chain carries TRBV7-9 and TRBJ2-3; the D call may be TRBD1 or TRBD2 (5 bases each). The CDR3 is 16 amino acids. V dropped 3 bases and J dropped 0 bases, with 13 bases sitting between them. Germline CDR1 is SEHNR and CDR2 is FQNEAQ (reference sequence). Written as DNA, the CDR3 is TGTGCCAGCAGCTTCCGGGACGGTTCTAGCACAGATACGCAGTATTTT. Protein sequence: CASSFRDGSSTDTQYF.

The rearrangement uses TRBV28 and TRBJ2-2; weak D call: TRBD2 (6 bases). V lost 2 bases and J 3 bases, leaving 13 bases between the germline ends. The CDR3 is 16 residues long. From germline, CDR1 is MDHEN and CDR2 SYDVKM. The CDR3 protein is CASSLGGLGDTGELFF. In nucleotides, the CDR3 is TGTGCCAGCAGTTTAGGAGGGCTTGGTGACACCGGGGAGCTGTTTTTT.

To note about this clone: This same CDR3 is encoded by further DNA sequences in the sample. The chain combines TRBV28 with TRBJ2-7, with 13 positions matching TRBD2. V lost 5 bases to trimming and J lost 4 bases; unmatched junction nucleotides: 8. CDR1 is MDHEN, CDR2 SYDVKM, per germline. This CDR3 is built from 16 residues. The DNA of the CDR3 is TGTGCCAGCAGTCCGATAACTAGCGGGAGGGTTTACGAGCAGTACTTC. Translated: CASSPITSGRVYEQYF.

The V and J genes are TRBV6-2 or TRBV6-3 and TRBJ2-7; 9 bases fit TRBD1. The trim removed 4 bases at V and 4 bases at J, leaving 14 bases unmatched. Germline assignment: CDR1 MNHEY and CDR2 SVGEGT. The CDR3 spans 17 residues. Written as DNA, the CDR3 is TGTGCCAGCAGTTTCCGTGTAGGGGACAGGGCGAATTACGAGCAGTACTTC. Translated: CASSFRVGDRANYEQYF.

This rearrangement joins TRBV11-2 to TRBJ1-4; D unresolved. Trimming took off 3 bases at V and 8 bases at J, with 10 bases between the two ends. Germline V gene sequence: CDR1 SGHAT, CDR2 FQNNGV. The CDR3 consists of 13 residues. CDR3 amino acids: CASSFGSLEKLFF. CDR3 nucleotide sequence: TGTGCCAGCAGCTTTGGTTCCCTGGAAAAACTGTTTTTT.